A selection of T cell receptor beta chains follows, all from one sample in a study of cytomegalovirus exposure and HLA in healthy donors. This table comes from immunoSEQ multiplex PCR, and its TCRdb copy is limited to in-frame clones, with some not included. Among about 160,000 clones, approximately 88% were seen once, and the ten largest hold around 0.98%. Sequencing was performed on PBMCs. These receptors were collected from a young man in good health and CMV-seronegative. CDR3s leave out the opening cysteine and the closing phenylalanine or tryptophan. Each record gives: CDR3 length, V gene, CDR3 protein.

len: 14; v_gene: TRBV27; CDR3aa: ASAPAGGVSNQPQH
len: 11; v_gene: TRBV7-2; CDR3aa: ASSSDRVHGYT
len: 15; v_gene: TRBV4-2; CDR3aa: ASSQDLQGAHNNEQF
len: 15; v_gene: TRBV5-4; CDR3aa: ASSFGGGTGISSPLH
len: 12; v_gene: TRBV5-4; CDR3aa: ASRRGGGTDTQY
len: 12; v_gene: TRBV4-3; CDR3aa: ASSQVPGFDGYT
len: 12; v_gene: TRBV15; CDR3aa: ATTGLADQNIQY
len: 13; v_gene: TRBV18; CDR3aa: ASSPVGGGDQPQH
len: 12; v_gene: TRBV5-1; CDR3aa: ASSFRDTYNEQF
len: 13; v_gene: TRBV18; CDR3aa: ASSRPGGSYNEQF
len: 15; v_gene: TRBV2; CDR3aa: ASSERTSGRPQETQY
len: 12; v_gene: TRBV6-1; CDR3aa: ASSEGAANYGYT
len: 11; v_gene: TRBV5-1; CDR3aa: ASSLRQNTEAF
len: 13; v_gene: TRBV2; CDR3aa: ASSERGQGGGTQH
len: 11; v_gene: TRBV28; CDR3aa: ASNLAGGGEQY
len: 13; v_gene: TRBV5-1; CDR3aa: ASSSTGGGQETQY
len: 14; v_gene: TRBV6-5; CDR3aa: ASSYSPTGNTGELF
len: 11; v_gene: TRBV12-5; CDR3aa: ASAPGTVYGYT
len: 13; v_gene: TRBV9; CDR3aa: ASSVSPTTYNEQF
len: 13; v_gene: TRBV27; CDR3aa: ASSLKDRAFRGYT
len: 12; v_gene: TRBV7-2; CDR3aa: ASSNRETSYEQY
len: 13; v_gene: TRBV5-8; CDR3aa: ASSLGRRGSEKLF
len: 12; v_gene: TRBV7-8; CDR3aa: ASSPAPQGAEQY
len: 13; v_gene: TRBV30; CDR3aa: AWSVARAYNQPQH
len: 10; v_gene: TRBV5-4; CDR3aa: ASRGTGPEAF
len: 15; v_gene: TRBV27; CDR3aa: ASSRPRQGARPDTQY
len: 13; v_gene: TRBV7-3; CDR3aa: ASSLTYRGGETQY
len: 9; v_gene: TRBV19; CDR3aa: ASSTADTQY
len: 14; v_gene: TRBV28; CDR3aa: ASSSIAEPNYNEQF
len: 13; v_gene: TRBV30; CDR3aa: AWTPDDRGYYGYT
len: 9; v_gene: TRBV6-5; CDR3aa: ASKGGHEQY
len: 13; v_gene: TRBV18; CDR3aa: ASSSQGAKNTEAF
len: 13; v_gene: TRBV19; CDR3aa: ASSIGGGNQETQY
len: 15; v_gene: TRBV19; CDR3aa: ASSTPSGRPTGNTIY
len: 11; v_gene: TRBV27; CDR3aa: VSGQNHAYEQY
len: 12; v_gene: TRBV11-2; CDR3aa: ASSRQGWNQPQH
len: 13; v_gene: TRBV11-2; CDR3aa: ASSTRGGSNTEAF
len: 9; v_gene: TRBV6-5; CDR3aa: ASSDRETQY
len: 12; v_gene: TRBV27; CDR3aa: ASSLLGQNYEQY
len: 12; v_gene: TRBV5-4; CDR3aa: ASRKDYLSYEQY
len: 14; v_gene: TRBV29-1; CDR3aa: SVETPTPSSYNEQF
len: 11; v_gene: TRBV10-2; CDR3aa: ASTGLAGGEQF
len: 12; v_gene: TRBV7-9; CDR3aa: ASTRSGGSYEQY
len: 14; v_gene: TRBV18; CDR3aa: ASSPKTGGGNQPQH
len: 14; v_gene: TRBV4-2; CDR3aa: ASSQVGAGSGYEQY
len: 16; v_gene: TRBV15; CDR3aa: ATSSRGTPGTSSYEQY